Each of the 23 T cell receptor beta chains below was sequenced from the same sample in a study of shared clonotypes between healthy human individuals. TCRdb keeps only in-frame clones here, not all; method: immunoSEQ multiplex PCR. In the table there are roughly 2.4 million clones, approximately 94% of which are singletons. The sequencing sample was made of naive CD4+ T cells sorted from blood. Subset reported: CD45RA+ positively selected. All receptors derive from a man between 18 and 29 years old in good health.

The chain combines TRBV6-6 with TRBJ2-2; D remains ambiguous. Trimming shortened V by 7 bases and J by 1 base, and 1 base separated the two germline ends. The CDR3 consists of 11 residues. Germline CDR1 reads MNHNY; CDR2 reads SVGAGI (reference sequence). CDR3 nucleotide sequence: TGTGCCAGCATGAACACCGGGGAGCTGTTTTTT. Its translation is CASMNTGELFF.

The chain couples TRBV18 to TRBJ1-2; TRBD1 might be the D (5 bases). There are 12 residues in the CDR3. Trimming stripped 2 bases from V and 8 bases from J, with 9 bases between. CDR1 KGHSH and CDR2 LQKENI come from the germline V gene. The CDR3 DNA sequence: TGTGCCAGCTCACCAGAGGGGAGCGGCTACACCTTC. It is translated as CASSPEGSGYTF.

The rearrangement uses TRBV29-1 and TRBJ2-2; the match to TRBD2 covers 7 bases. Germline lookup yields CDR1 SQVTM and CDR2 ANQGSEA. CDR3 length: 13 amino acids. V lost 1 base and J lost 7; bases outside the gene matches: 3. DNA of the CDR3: TGCAGCGTTGAAGGATCGGGGGGCGGGGAGCTGTTTTTT. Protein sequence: CSVEGSGGGELFF.

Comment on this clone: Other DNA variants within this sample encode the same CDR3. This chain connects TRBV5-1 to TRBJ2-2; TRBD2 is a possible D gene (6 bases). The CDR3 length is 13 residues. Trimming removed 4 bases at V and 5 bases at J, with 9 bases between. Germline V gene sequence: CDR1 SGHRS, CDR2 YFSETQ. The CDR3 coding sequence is TGCGCCAGCAGCCCCCGGGAGACCGGGGAGCTGTTTTTT. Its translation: CASSPRETGELFF.

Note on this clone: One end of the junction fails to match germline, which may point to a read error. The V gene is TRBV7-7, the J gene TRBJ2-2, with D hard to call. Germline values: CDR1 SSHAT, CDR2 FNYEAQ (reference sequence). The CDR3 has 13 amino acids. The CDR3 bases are TGTGCTAGCAGCCCAATCCACACCGGGGAGCTGTTTTTT. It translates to CASSPIHTGELFF.

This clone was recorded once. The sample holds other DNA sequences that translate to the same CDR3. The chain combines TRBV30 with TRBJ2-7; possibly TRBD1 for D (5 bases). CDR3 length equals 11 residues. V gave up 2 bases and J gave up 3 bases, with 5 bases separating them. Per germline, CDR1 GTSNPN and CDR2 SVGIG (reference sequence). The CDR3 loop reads CAWSQGYEQYF. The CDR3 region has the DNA TGTGCCTGGAGTCAGGGCTACGAGCAGTACTTC. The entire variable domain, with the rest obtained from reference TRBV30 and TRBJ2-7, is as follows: SQTIHQWPATLVQPVGSPLSLECTVEGTSNPNLYWYRQAAGRGLQLLFYSVGIGQISSEVPQNLSASRPQDRQFILSSKKLLLSDSGFYLCAWSQGYEQYFGPGTRLTVT.

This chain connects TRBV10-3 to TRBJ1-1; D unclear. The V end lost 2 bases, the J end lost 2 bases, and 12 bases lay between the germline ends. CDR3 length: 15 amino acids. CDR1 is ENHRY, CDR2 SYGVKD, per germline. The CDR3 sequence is CAISEIGGFNTEAFF. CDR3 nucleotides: TGTGCCATCAGTGAGATCGGAGGTTTTAACACTGAAGCTTTCTTT.

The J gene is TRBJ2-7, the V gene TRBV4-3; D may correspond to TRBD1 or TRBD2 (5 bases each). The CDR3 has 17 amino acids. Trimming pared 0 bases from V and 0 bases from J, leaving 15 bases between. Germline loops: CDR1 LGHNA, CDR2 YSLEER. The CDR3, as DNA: TGCGCCAGCAGCCAAGATCGTGGGACGGAGATCTCCTACGAGCAGTACTTC. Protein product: CASSQDRGTEISYEQYF.

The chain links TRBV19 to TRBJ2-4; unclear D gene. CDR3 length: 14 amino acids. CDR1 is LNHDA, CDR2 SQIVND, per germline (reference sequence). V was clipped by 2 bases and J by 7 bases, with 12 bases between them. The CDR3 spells CASSISTFGNIQYF. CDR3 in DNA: TGTGCCAGTAGTATAAGTACTTTCGGGAACATTCAGTACTTC.

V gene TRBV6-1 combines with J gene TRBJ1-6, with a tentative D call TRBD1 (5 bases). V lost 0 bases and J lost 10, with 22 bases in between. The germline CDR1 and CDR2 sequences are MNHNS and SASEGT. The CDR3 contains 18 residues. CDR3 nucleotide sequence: TGTGCCAGCAGTGAAGCGCCCCGGGTGCGTGTGGGGGGATCACCCCTCCACTTT. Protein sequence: CASSEAPRVRVGGSPLHF.

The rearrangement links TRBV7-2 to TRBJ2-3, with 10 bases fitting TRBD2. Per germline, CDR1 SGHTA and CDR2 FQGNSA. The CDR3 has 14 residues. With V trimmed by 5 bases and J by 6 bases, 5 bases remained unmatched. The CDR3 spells CASSPERGGDTQYF. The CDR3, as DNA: TGTGCCAGCAGCCCGGAGCGGGGGGGCGATACGCAGTATTTT. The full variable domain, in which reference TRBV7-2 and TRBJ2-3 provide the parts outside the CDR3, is GAGVSQSPSNKVTEKGKDVELRCDPISGHTALYWYRQSLGQGLEFLIYFQGNSAPDKSGLPSDRFSAERTGGSVSTLTIQRTQQEDSAVYLCASSPERGGDTQYFGPGTRLTVL.

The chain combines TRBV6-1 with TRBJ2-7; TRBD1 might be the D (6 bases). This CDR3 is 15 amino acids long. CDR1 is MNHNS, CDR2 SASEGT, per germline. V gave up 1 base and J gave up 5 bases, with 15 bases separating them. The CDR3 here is CASSEGPTGAHEQYF. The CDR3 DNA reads TGTGCCAGCAGTGAAGGCCCGACAGGAGCCCACGAGCAGTACTTC.

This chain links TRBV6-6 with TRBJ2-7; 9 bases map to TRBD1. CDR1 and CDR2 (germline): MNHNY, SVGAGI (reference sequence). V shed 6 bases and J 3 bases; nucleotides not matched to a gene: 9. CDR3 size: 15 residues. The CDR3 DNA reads TGTGCCAGCAGACCCCGGACAGGGGAATACTACGAGCAGTACTTC. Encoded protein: CASRPRTGEYYEQYF.

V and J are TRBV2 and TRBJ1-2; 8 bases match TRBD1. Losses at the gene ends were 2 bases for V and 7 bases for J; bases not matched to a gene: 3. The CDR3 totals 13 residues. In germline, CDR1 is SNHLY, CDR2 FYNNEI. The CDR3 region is CASSELQGVGYTF. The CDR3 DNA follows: TGTGCCAGCAGTGAATTACAGGGGGTTGGCTACACCTTC.

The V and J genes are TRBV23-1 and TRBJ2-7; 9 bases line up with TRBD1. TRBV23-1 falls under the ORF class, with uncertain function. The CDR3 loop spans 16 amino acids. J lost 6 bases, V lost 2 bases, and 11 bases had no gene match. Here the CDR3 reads CASSQPERQGDPEQYF. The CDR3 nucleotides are TGCGCCAGCAGTCAACCCGAACGACAGGGGGATCCCGAGCAGTACTTC.

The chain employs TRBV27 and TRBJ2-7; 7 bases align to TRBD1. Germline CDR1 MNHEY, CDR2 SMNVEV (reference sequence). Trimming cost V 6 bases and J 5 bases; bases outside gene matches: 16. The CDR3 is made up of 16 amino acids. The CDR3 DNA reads TGTGCCAGCAGAAGGCTAACAGGGGATCCTACGAACGAGCAGTACTTC. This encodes CASRRLTGDPTNEQYF.

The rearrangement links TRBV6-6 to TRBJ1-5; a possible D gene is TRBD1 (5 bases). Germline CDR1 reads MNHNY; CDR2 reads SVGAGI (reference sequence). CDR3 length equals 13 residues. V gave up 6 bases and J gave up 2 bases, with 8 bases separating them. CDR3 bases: TGTGCCAGCAGGGACACGGGCAATCAGCCCCAGCATTTT. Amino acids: CASRDTGNQPQHF.

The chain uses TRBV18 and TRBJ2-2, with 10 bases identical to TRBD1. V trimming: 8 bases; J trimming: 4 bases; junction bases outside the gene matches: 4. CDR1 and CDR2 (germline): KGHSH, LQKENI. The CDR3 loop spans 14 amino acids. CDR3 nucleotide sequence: TGTGCCAGCAACCGGGACAGGGGCACCGGGGAGCTGTTTTTT. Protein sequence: CASNRDRGTGELFF.

Written as DNA, the CDR3 is TGTGCCAGCAGCGGGGGACTAGCGGTAAGCTCCTACAATGAGCAGTTCTTC. Translation: CASSGGLAVSSYNEQFF. The chain joins TRBV25-1 to TRBJ2-1; TRBD2 aligns across 11 bases. Per the germline V gene, CDR1 is MGHDK and CDR2 is SYGVNS. V shed 6 bases, J shed 0 bases, and the junction held 7 bases outside the gene matches. The CDR3 loop spans 17 amino acids.

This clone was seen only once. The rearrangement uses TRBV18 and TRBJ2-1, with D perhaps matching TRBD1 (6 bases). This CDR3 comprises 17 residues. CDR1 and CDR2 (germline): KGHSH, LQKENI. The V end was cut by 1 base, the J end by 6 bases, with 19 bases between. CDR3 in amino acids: CASSPLLTTGHPNEQFF. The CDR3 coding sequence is TGTGCCAGCTCACCACTACTGACGACGGGACACCCCAATGAGCAGTTCTTC.

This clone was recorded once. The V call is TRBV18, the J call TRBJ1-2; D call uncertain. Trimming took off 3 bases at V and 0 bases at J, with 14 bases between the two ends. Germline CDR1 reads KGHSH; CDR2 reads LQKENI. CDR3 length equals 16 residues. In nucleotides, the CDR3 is TGTGCCAGCTCACCCCTTGAATCTACAACTAACTATGGCTACACCTTC. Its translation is CASSPLESTTNYGYTF.

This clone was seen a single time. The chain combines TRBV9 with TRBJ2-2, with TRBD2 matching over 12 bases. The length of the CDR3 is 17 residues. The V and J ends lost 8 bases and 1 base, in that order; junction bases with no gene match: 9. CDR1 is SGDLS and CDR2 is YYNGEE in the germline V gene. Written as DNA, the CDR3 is TGTGCCAGTCCGACTAGCGGGAGTCCAGGGAACACCGGGGAGCTGTTTTTT. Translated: CASPTSGSPGNTGELFF. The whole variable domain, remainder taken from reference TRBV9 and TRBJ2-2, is DSGVTQTPKHLITATGQRVTLRCSPRSGDLSVYWYQQSLDQGLQFLIQYYNGEERAKGNILERFSAQQFPDLHSELNLSSLELGDSALYFCASPTSGSPGNTGELFFGEGSRLTVL.

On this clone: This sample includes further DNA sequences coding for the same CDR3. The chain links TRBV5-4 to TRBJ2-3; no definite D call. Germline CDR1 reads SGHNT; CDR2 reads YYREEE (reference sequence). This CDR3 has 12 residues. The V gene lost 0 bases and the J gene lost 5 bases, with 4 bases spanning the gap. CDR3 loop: CASSLAEDTQYF. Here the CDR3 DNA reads TGTGCCAGCAGCTTGGCCGAAGATACGCAGTATTTT.